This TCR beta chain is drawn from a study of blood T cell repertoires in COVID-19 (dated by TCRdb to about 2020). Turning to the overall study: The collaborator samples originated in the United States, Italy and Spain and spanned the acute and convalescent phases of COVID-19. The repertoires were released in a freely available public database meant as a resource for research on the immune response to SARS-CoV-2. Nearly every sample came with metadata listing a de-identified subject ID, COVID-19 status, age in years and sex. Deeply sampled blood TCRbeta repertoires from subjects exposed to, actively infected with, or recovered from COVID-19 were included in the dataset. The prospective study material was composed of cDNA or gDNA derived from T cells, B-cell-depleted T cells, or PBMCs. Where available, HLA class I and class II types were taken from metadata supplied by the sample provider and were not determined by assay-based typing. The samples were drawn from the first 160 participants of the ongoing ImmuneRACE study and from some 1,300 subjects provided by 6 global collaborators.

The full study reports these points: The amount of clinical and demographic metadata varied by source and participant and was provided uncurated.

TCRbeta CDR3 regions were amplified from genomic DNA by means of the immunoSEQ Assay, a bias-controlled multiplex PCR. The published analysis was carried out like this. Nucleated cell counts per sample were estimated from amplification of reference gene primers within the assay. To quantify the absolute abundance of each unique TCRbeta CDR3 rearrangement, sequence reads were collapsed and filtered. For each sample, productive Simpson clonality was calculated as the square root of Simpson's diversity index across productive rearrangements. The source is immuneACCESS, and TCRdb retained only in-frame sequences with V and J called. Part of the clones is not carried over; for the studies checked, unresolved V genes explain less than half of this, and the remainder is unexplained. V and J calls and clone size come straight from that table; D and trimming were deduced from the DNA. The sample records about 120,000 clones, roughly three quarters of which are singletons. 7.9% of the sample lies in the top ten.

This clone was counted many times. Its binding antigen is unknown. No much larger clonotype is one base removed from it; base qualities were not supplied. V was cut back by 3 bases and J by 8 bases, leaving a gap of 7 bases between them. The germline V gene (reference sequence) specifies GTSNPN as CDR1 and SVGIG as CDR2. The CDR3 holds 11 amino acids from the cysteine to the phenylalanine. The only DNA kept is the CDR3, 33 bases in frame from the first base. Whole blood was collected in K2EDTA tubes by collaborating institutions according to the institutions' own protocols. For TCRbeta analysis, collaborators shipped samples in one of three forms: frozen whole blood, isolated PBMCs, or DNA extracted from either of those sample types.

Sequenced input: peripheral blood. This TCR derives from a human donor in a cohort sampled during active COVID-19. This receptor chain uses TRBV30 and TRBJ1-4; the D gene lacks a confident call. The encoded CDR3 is CAWSAGEKLFF. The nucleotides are TGTGCCTGGAGCGCAGGAGAAAAACTGTTTTTT.